The next 9 T cell receptor beta chains were all read from a single sample in a study of early T cells in non-severe SARS-CoV-2 infection (dated by TCRdb to about 2021). Libraries were constructed by 5' RACE. Reads for this sample came from a NextSeq 500. The public sequencing data were trimmed at Q25 with fastp and processed into clonotypes with MiXCR by TCRdb, which kept only in-frame beta chains. Identical CDR3 protein sequences are pooled into one entry, listed with their most common genes and DNA. For this sample the table gives approximately 71,000 distinct CDR3 sequences, of which 9.5% to 15% were detected only once. 4% to 5% of the sample lies in the top ten. The sample taken for sequencing was whole blood. The receptors shown here come from an adult who was a healthcare worker with PCR-confirmed SARS-CoV-2 infection or an uninfected control (not recorded which).

This clonotype was seen a handful of times. CDR3 sequence reads: CATALGVANYGYTF. The CDR3 DNA follows: TGTGCCACTGCCCTGGGCGTGGCTAACTATGGCTACACCTTC. The rearrangement joins TRBV10-3 to TRBJ1-2; D unresolved. Germline assignment: CDR1 ENHRY and CDR2 SYGVKD. The CDR3 extends over 14 amino acids. The V gene lost 10 bases and the J gene lost 0 bases, with 15 bases spanning the gap.

The chain joins TRBV11-2 to TRBJ1-1, with TRBD1 matching 10 bases. This CDR3 has 15 residues. V shed 7 bases and J 2 bases; nucleotides not matched to a gene: 7. The germline V gene has CDR1 SGHAT and CDR2 FQNNGV. The CDR3 here is CASTAGTGANTEAFF. CDR3 bases: TGTGCCAGCACCGCGGGGACAGGGGCTAACACTGAAGCTTTCTTT.

This clonotype has a handful of counts. This chain links TRBV29-1 with TRBJ2-1; maybe TRBD1 (6 bases). Germline assignment: CDR1 SQVTM and CDR2 ANQGSEA. This CDR3 contains 11 residues. V dropped 6 bases and J dropped 12 bases, with 15 bases sitting between them. CDR3 nucleotides: TGCAGCGTGAGTAACCGGGACACGCAGTTCTTC. As protein: CSVSNRDTQFF.

This clonotype was detected only a few times. The CDR3 coding sequence is TGTGCCAGCAGTTACTCGGGACTAGCGGTTAGCTCCTACGAGCAGTACTTC. Amino acid sequence: CASSYSGLAVSSYEQYF. This chain joins TRBV6-2 or TRBV6-3 and TRBJ2-7, with 11 bases identical to TRBD2. The CDR3 consists of 17 residues. Germline loops: CDR1 MNHEY, CDR2 SVGEGT. Trimming took 0 bases from V and 0 from J; bases not matched to a gene: 4.

There are many counts of this clonotype. The chain combines TRBV12-3 or TRBV12-4 with TRBJ2-7, with D maybe TRBD2 (6 bases). V was cut by 6 bases and J by 4 bases, with 13 bases left in between. This CDR3 region has 13 residues. The CDR3 region has the DNA TGTGCCAGCAGAGAATCGGCGGGATACGAGCAGTACTTC. It translates to CASRESAGYEQYF.

This clonotype was seen a handful of times. The chain recombines TRBV18 with TRBJ2-5, with 9 bases lining up with TRBD1. The CDR3 length is 14 residues. V was clipped by 4 bases and J by 4 bases; unmatched bases: 4. The germline gives CDR1 KGHSH, CDR2 LQKENI. The CDR3 here is CASSQMTGGETQYF. The CDR3 DNA sequence: TGTGCCAGCTCACAAATGACAGGGGGAGAGACCCAGTACTTC.

This clonotype has more than one count but fewer than ten. V gene TRBV7-9 combines with J gene TRBJ2-7; D is ambiguous. The CDR3 has 15 amino acids. Germline V gene data show CDR1 as SEHNR and CDR2 as FQNEAQ (reference sequence). Trimming took off 2 bases at V and 3 bases at J, with 14 bases between the two ends. CDR3 residues: CASSLLGANDYEQYF. CDR3 DNA sequence: TGTGCCAGCAGCTTATTAGGAGCCAATGACTACGAGCAGTACTTC.

This clonotype was counted between two and nine times. The rearrangement links TRBV12-3 or TRBV12-4 to TRBJ2-5; 7 bases match TRBD1. V gave up 6 bases and J gave up 0 bases; unmatched junction bases: 7. This CDR3 contains 15 residues. The chain's CDR3 is CASSPTTGYQETQYF. The CDR3 DNA reads TGTGCCAGCAGCCCCACGACAGGGTACCAAGAGACCCAGTACTTC.

The chain has TRBV27 and TRBJ1-1; D uncertain. Germline assignment: CDR1 MNHEY and CDR2 SMNVEV (reference sequence). V was pared by 3 bases and J by 7 bases, with 12 bases between. This CDR3 is 13 amino acids long. The CDR3 reads CASSFGGVGEAFF. CDR3 bases: TGTGCCAGCAGTTTTGGAGGAGTTGGTGAAGCTTTCTTT.